These 20 T cell receptor beta chains came from one sample sequenced in a study of CXCR3-negative and CXCR3-positive naive CD8 T cells. Antigen specificity for these receptors is unknown. TRB cDNA was prepared as libraries by UMI-labeled 5' RACE. TCRdb reprocessed the 5' RACE reads and stores each CDR3 protein as one record, lacking DNA. This table holds some 130,000 distinct CDR3 sequences. Findings and limits, study-wide: CXCR3-positive naive cells had TRB CDR3s that were more hydrophobic than CXCR3-negative naive cells had.

The sample was naive CXCR3+ CD8+ T cells from blood. Subset denoted: CD45RO-CCR7+CD27+CD95- naive CD8+ T cells expressing CXCR3 (TNR3+). These receptor sequences come from a human donor in good health. Some clones in this sample may be carry-over from other donors' samples.

The rearrangement links TRBV4-3 to TRBJ2-5; TCRdb returns TRBD1, unconfirmable since there is no DNA. The CDR3 has 13 residues. Germline V gene lookup returns CDR1 LGHNA and CDR2 YSLEER. CDR3 sequence: CASSQARGETQYF.

The CDR3 spells CSGGQGISYEQYF. J is TRBJ2-7 and V is TRBV29-1; as DNA is missing, the TRBD1 call by TCRdb cannot be tested. The CDR3 spans 13 residues. The germline V gene encodes CDR1 SQVTM and CDR2 ANQGSEA.

This chain connects TRBV7-9 to TRBJ1-4; without DNA, the TCRdb call of TRBD1 cannot be checked. Germline assignment: CDR1 SEHNR and CDR2 FQNEAQ (reference sequence). The CDR3 loop spans 14 amino acids. CDR3 amino acids: CASSFEGLNEKLFF.

The chain is built from TRBV12-3 or TRBV12-4 and TRBJ2-2; TCRdb's D gene call, TRBD1, goes unchecked for lack of DNA. The CDR3 length is 17 residues. CDR3 amino acids: CASSSRLTGANTGELFF.

The genes are TRBV5-1 and TRBJ2-7. The V gene's germline CDR1 is SGHRS and CDR2 YFSETQ. CDR3 size: 15 residues. CDR3 sequence reads: CASSLAAGELYEQYF.

The V gene is TRBV6-6, the J gene TRBJ2-5; TCRdb reports TRBD1, a call that lacks DNA to check it against. Germline V gene data show CDR1 as MNHNY and CDR2 as SVGAGI (reference sequence). CDR3 size: 16 residues. The CDR3 sequence is CASSSPKTGGSDTQYF.

The V gene is TRBV27, the J gene TRBJ2-5; lacking DNA, the TRBD1 call made by TCRdb goes unchecked. There are 15 residues in the CDR3. Germline CDR1 reads MNHEY; CDR2 reads SMNVEV (reference sequence). This chain's CDR3 is CASSPAWTVQETQYF.

V gene TRBV9 combines with J gene TRBJ1-6. The length of the CDR3 is 16 residues. Germline V gene data show CDR1 as SGDLS and CDR2 as YYNGEE. CDR3: CASSVVEGGLGSPLHF.

V usage is TRBV5-6 and J usage is TRBJ1-6. The CDR3 contains 14 residues. Germline V CDR1 and CDR2: SGHDT, YYEEEE. CDR3 amino acids: CASSWDRTNSPLHF. The full variable domain, its missing parts supplied by reference TRBV5-6 and TRBJ1-6, is DAGVTQSPTHLIKTRGQQVTLRCSPKSGHDTVSWYQQALGQGPQFIFQYYEEEERQRGNFPDRFSGHQFPNYSSELNVNALLLGDSALYLCASSWDRTNSPLHFGNGTRLTVT.

The gene calls are TRBV29-1 and TRBJ2-5. The CDR3 covers 11 residues. The germline CDR1 and CDR2 sequences are SQVTM and ANQGSEA. CDR3 sequence: CSVEGGETQYF.

This chain links TRBV10-3 with TRBJ2-3; TCRdb returns TRBD1, unconfirmable since there is no DNA. This CDR3 has 15 amino acids. CDR1 and CDR2 (germline): ENHRY, SYGVKD. The CDR3 reads CAISEGVTGTDTQYF.

The chain joins TRBV3-1 to TRBJ1-2. Germline CDR1 is LGHDT and CDR2 is YNNKEL (reference sequence). The CDR3 contains 15 residues. CDR3 sequence reads: CASSQDWAGGFGYTF.

V gene TRBV11-2 combines with J gene TRBJ2-1. The CDR3 has 13 amino acids. CDR1 and CDR2 from the germline V gene are SGHAT and FQNNGV. The CDR3 protein is CASSLMPNNEQFF.

V is TRBV14 and J is TRBJ1-1; TCRdb outputs TRBD1, but without DNA this stays unchecked. There are 17 residues in the CDR3. Per germline, CDR1 SGHDN and CDR2 FVKESK. This chain's CDR3 is CASSQDPREVGNTEAFF.

The chain recombines TRBV7-9 with TRBJ2-1; TCRdb's assignment of TRBD1 cannot be checked, as there is no DNA. Germline V gene lookup returns CDR1 SEHNR and CDR2 FQNEAQ (reference sequence). This CDR3 has 14 residues. CDR3 sequence: CASSLVRQGSEQFF. The variable domain in full, completed from reference TRBV7-9 and TRBJ2-1, reads DTGVSQNPRHKITKRGQNVTFRCDPISEHNRLYWYRQTLGQGPEFLTYFQNEAQLEKSRLLSDRFSAERPKGSFSTLEIQRTEQGDSAMYLCASSLVRQGSEQFFGPGTRLTVL.

The V gene is TRBV29-1, the J gene TRBJ2-3; TCRdb lists TRBD2, though no DNA is available to test this call. CDR1 SQVTM and CDR2 ANQGSEA come from the germline V gene. The CDR3 contains 15 residues. The CDR3 loop is CSVAGLAPPTDTQYF.

CDR3 in amino acids: CASTSIRLDRGTNEQFF. The gene calls are TRBV19 and TRBJ2-1; TCRdb's D gene call, TRBD1, goes unchecked for lack of DNA. Germline V gene data show CDR1 as LNHDA and CDR2 as SQIVND (reference sequence). The CDR3 spans 17 residues.

This chain connects TRBV7-2 to TRBJ2-3. This CDR3 comprises 14 residues. Germline V gives CDR1 SGHTA, CDR2 FQGNSA. CDR3 region: CASSLGYNTDTQYF.

The chain uses TRBV7-3 and TRBJ2-1; TCRdb proposes TRBD1, but this gene call is untestable without DNA. Germline values: CDR1 SGHTA, CDR2 FQGTGA. CDR3 length: 15 amino acids. The CDR3 region is CASSLFRGPTNEQFF.

This chain connects TRBV19 to TRBJ2-7; TCRdb proposes TRBD1, but this gene call is untestable without DNA. CDR3 length: 12 amino acids. Per germline, CDR1 LNHDA and CDR2 SQIVND (reference sequence). CDR3 sequence reads: CASSSPGDEQYF.